This TCR beta chain is drawn from a study of siplizumab effects on memory and regulatory T cells. CDR3 length: 15 amino acids. V shed 2 bases and J shed 5 bases, with 15 bases lying between them. In germline, CDR1 is WNHNN, CDR2 SYGVQD (reference sequence). Some clones are missing from TCRdb's copy, which holds only in-frame ones; the method was immunoSEQ multiplex PCR. The sample lists tens of thousands of clones, 80% to 90% occurring once. Study observations and caveats: Naive T cell populations appeared to exhibit greater diversity than memory cells and appeared to be major alloresponse contributors. Sequences that were alloreactive and traceable to unstimulated CD4+ memory cells were significantly reduced by siplizumab. About 75-97% of proliferating CD4+ or CD8+ clones had no assignable naive or memory phenotype.

About this clone itself: The target antigen is unknown.

Sequencing was done on a sample of Tregs sorted from blood. The chain combines TRBV10-1 with TRBJ1-1; D gene unclear. The source of this sequence is a human donor in good health. CDR3: CASSEGIGRRTEAFF. The CDR3 coding sequence is TGCGCCAGCAGTGAGGGGATTGGGCGTCGGACTGAAGCTTTCTTT.